A selection of T cell receptor beta chains follows, all from one sample in a study of blood T cell repertoires in COVID-19. Only in-frame clones appear in the TCRdb table, and some are missing; sequencing was by immunoSEQ multiplex PCR. The sample holds a few hundred thousand clones, over 75% seen once. The sample comprised PBMCs or T cells enriched from blood (not recorded which). The receptors here all came from a woman aged 45-65 years who had recovered from COVID-19. Each CDR3 is given with its conserved first and last residue. Fields, in order: clone size, J gene, V gene, D gene, CDR3 DNA, CDR3 protein. A D gene is named only where the DNA matches it firmly. Clone size is given for some rows only: seen once, a few or many times, or a class if the clone is expanded.

NA,TRBJ1-4,TRBV10-3,NA,TGTGCCATCAGTGCATCGGGTGGTGCTAATGAAAAACTGTTTTTT,CAISASGGANEKLFF
NA,TRBJ1-1,TRBV15,NA,TGTGCCACCAGCAGGGCGGATGGCACTGAAGCTTTCTTT,CATSRADGTEAFF
NA,TRBJ2-1,TRBV7-8,NA,TGTGCCAGCAGCCGAGGAGGGAACTACAATGAGCAGTTCTTC,CASSRGGNYNEQFF
NA,TRBJ2-1,TRBV11-2,TRBD2,TGTGCCAGCAGTAGTCTAGCGGGGGTTTACAATGAGCAGTTCTTC,CASSSLAGVYNEQFF
NA,TRBJ2-3,TRBV6-5,NA,TGTGCCAGCACTCCCCCCGGAGGGTGGGATACGCAGTATTTT,CASTPPGGWDTQYF
NA,TRBJ2-2,TRBV28,NA,TGTGCCAGCAGTTCCACCGGTCTAGCCGCGAACACCGGGGAGCTGTTTTTT,CASSSTGLAANTGELFF
NA,TRBJ1-4,TRBV7-4,TRBD1,TGTGCCAGCAGCGCCCGGACAGGGGGCGCAAATTTTGGAGAAAAACTGTTTTTT,CASSARTGGANFGEKLFF
NA,TRBJ1-6,TRBV3-1/TRBV3-2,NA,TGTGCCAGCAGCCAAGATTTCGAGAGCTCCTATAATTCACCCCTCCACTTT,CASSQDFESSYNSPLHF
NA,TRBJ1-5,TRBV18,NA,TGTGCCAGCTCACCCTTCGGGAATCGTTCGTATAGCAATCAGCCCCAGCATTTT,CASSPFGNRSYSNQPQHF
NA,TRBJ2-7,TRBV6-5,NA,TGTGCCAGCAGTTACTCCGACAGGTTAGGCGAGCAGTACTTC,CASSYSDRLGEQYF
NA,TRBJ2-5,TRBV18,NA,TGTGCCAGCTCACCAGGGCAGCAAGAGACCCAGTACTTC,CASSPGQQETQYF
NA,TRBJ2-7,TRBV9,TRBD1,TGTGCCAGCAGCCCCAGTGAGGGGACAGGGGGCGGGTTGTACGAGCAGTACTTC,CASSPSEGTGGGLYEQYF
NA,TRBJ2-7,TRBV5-4,TRBD2,TGTGCCAGCAGCGAACCGGGACTAGCGGTGAGCTACGAGCAGTACTTC,CASSEPGLAVSYEQYF
NA,TRBJ1-5,TRBV5-1,TRBD1,TGCGCCAGCAGCTTGGCGACAGGGGGCAATCAGCCCCAGCATTTT,CASSLATGGNQPQHF
NA,TRBJ2-1,TRBV29-1,NA,TGCAGCGTGGACTTTTACAATGAGCAGTTCTTC,CSVDFYNEQFF
once,TRBJ2-7,TRBV19,TRBD1,TGTGCCAGTGCTGAGGACAGGGATTCTCTCGAGCAGTACTTC,CASAEDRDSLEQYF
NA,TRBJ1-2,TRBV19,TRBD1,TGTGCCAGTAGTCTCGGGACAGGGTATCTCAGCTACACCTTC,CASSLGTGYLSYTF
NA,TRBJ1-5,TRBV18,NA,TGTGCCAGCTCACCGGGAGTGGATCAGCCCCAGCATTTT,CASSPGVDQPQHF
NA,TRBJ1-5,TRBV27,TRBD1,TGTGCCAGCAGTTTGCTCGCTGTAGTACAGGGGGGGAATCAGCCCCAGCATTTT,CASSLLAVVQGGNQPQHF
few,TRBJ2-1,TRBV7-9,TRBD2,TGTGCCAGCAGCCTTTCTCTAGCGGGGTCCCACAATGAGCAGTTCTTC,CASSLSLAGSHNEQFF
NA,TRBJ2-7,TRBV19,NA,TGTGCCAGTAGTATGCGGGAAACGATCTACGAGCAGTACTTC,CASSMRETIYEQYF
NA,TRBJ2-7,TRBV3-1/TRBV3-2,NA,TGTGCCAGCAGCCAAGAAAGGGGGAGAAGAGGGGATTACGAGCAGTACTTC,CASSQERGRRGDYEQYF
NA,TRBJ1-4,TRBV29-1,NA,TGCAGCGTTGCCGGGGCTAATGAAAAACTGTTTTTT,CSVAGANEKLFF
NA,TRBJ2-2,TRBV5-1,TRBD2,TGCGCCAGCAGCTTGAAAGCGGGAGCCACCGGGGAGCTGTTTTTT,CASSLKAGATGELFF
NA,TRBJ1-2,TRBV7-9,NA,TGTGCCAGCAGCCCTACGGGGGAGGGCCCCTATGGCTACACCTTC,CASSPTGEGPYGYTF
once,TRBJ1-1,TRBV19,NA,TGTGCCAGTGATTCTGGACAGTCGGACACTGAAGCTTTCTTT,CASDSGQSDTEAFF
NA,TRBJ2-1,TRBV27,TRBD2,TGTGCCAGCAGTTTATCCGTAGCGGGCTACAATGAGCAGTTCTTC,CASSLSVAGYNEQFF
NA,TRBJ2-1,TRBV9,TRBD2,TGTGCCAGCAGCGCGACTAGCGAACCCTACAATGAGCAGTTCTTC,CASSATSEPYNEQFF
NA,TRBJ2-3,TRBV4-1,TRBD2,TGCGCCAGCAGCCAAATTTCTTGGGGCGGGAGACCAGATACGCAGTATTTT,CASSQISWGGRPDTQYF
NA,TRBJ1-1,TRBV18,NA,TGTGCCAGCTCAAGGACAGAGTCGCTGAACACTGAAGCTTTCTTT,CASSRTESLNTEAFF
NA,TRBJ1-5,TRBV15,NA,TGTGCCACCTCCACGGGGGGGGCGCTGAGTCAGCCCCAGCATTTT,CATSTGGALSQPQHF
NA,TRBJ1-1,TRBV18,TRBD1,TGTGCCAGCTCACCCGGGACAGGGGCTTTCTTT,CASSPGTGAFF
NA,TRBJ2-1,TRBV7-9,TRBD2,TGTGCCAGCAGCGCGCGCGGGGGAGCGGGATTCTCCTACAATGAGCAGTTCTTC,CASSARGGAGFSYNEQFF
NA,TRBJ2-7,TRBV5-1,NA,TGCGCCAGCAGCTTGGGACAGGCCACCTACGAGCAGTACTTC,CASSLGQATYEQYF
once,TRBJ2-7,TRBV5-4,NA,TGTGCCAGCAGGGGCGACGTGCGGGGCTCCTACGAGCAGTACTTC,CASRGDVRGSYEQYF
NA,TRBJ2-7,TRBV9,NA,TGTGCCAGCAGCGCGTCCGAGGGTTCCCCTTATTACGAGCAGTACTTC,CASSASEGSPYYEQYF
NA,TRBJ2-1,TRBV15,TRBD1,TGTGCCACCAGCAGAGACCTTGGGACAGGGCGATACAATGAGCAGTTCTTC,CATSRDLGTGRYNEQFF
NA,TRBJ2-1,TRBV5-1,TRBD2,TGCGCCAGCAGCTTCTCAGTAATCGGGGGGGACAATGAGCAGTTCTTC,CASSFSVIGGDNEQFF
NA,TRBJ1-5,TRBV14,TRBD1,TGTGCCAGCAGCCCCTCAGGGGGCGGGGATCAGCCCCAGCATTTT,CASSPSGGGDQPQHF
NA,TRBJ1-1,TRBV6-9,TRBD1,TGTGCCAGCAGTTACCGGGACAGGGGATATGAAGCTTTCTTT,CASSYRDRGYEAFF
few,TRBJ2-4,TRBV7-9,NA,TGTGCCAGCAGCCCCGACCTCGTCCGGCAGGGAAGAAACATTCAGTACTTC,CASSPDLVRQGRNIQYF
few,TRBJ1-1,TRBV7-9,NA,TGTGCCAGCAGCTTCTCGTATCGGGGGGAGACTGAAGCTTTCTTT,CASSFSYRGETEAFF
NA,TRBJ1-1,TRBV7-3,NA,TGTGCCAGCAGCTTCACTACGAACACTGAAGCTTTCTTT,CASSFTTNTEAFF
NA,TRBJ1-5,TRBV7-8,TRBD1,TGTGCCAGCAGCCCCGGGACAGGGGGCGATCAGCCCCAGCATTTT,CASSPGTGGDQPQHF
NA,TRBJ1-5,TRBV6-2/TRBV6-3,NA,TGTGCCAGCAGTTACTCGGGGGGTGCCAATCAGCCCCAGCATTTT,CASSYSGGANQPQHF
NA,TRBJ1-3,TRBV18,NA,TGTGCCAGCTCACCCAACGCCTGGAGCTCTGGAAACACCATATATTTT,CASSPNAWSSGNTIYF
few,TRBJ1-4,TRBV4-1,TRBD1,TGCGCCAGCAGCCAAGAGGACAGGGGTGAAAAACTGTTTTTT,CASSQEDRGEKLFF
NA,TRBJ1-5,TRBV15,NA,TGTGCCACCAGCAGAGATACCCAGGGTGAACCACCTCCCGTGGGTCAGCCCCAGCATTTT,CATSRDTQGEPPPVGQPQHF
NA,TRBJ2-7,TRBV28,TRBD2,TGTGCCAGCAGTTTAATGGGCGGGAGTGGAGAGCAGTACTTC,CASSLMGGSGEQYF